The TCR beta chain described here comes from a study of pediatric ulcerative colitis. In the case of this clone: The antigen is not known.

Overall study results and limits: Two rectal clonotypes were found only in ulcerative colitis patients, all of them. In rectum, acute severe colitis had expanded clones and less diversity.

Repertoires were generated with immunoSEQ multiplex PCR, while TCRdb's copy carries only in-frame clones and drops some. The data show roughly 30,000 clones, around 80% seen once. At colonoscopy, a blood sample was also collected. CDR1 SGHDT and CDR2 YYEEEE come from the germline V gene. Germline trimming cut 2 bases from V and 7 bases from J; bases unmatched to any gene: 8. CDR3 size: 16 residues. The J gene is TRBJ2-5, the V gene TRBV5-6, with TRBD2 identical over 13 bases. This receptor was obtained from a boy between 10 and 17 years old with severe ulcerative colitis. The sample was blood. The CDR3 region has the DNA TGTGCCAGCAGCTTATGGACTAGCGGGGGCCCCCGGACCCAGTACTTC. This translates into CASSLWTSGGPRTQYF.